This paragraph reports one T cell receptor beta chain. The data are from a study of blood T cell repertoires in COVID-19. Study information: COVID-19 samples collected from the United States, Italy and Spain covered acute and convalescent phases.

The CDR3 consists of 14 residues. The V gene's germline CDR1 is SGDLS and CDR2 YYNGEE. Between the trimmed V and J ends, which lost 0 bases and 4 bases, there was a span of 10 bases. Authors' analysis steps: Cell counts per sample came from amplifying reference gene primers. TCRdb's copy holds only in-frame clones and misses some; the assay was immunoSEQ multiplex PCR. V and J calls and clone size follow that table, whereas D and trimming were derived from the DNA. The sample consists of 35,000 to 50,000 clones, about 80% of them appearing once. The TCR originated in a human donor with acute or convalescent COVID-19. The donor label of this sample is uncertain. The sample consisted of peripheral blood. The rearrangement joins TRBV9 to TRBJ1-2, with D possibly TRBD1 on 5 matching bases. The CDR3 region is CASSVGGAFYGYTF. CDR3 DNA sequence: TGTGCCAGCAGCGTAGGTGGGGCTTTCTATGGCTACACCTTC. Supplemented by reference TRBV9 and TRBJ1-2, the full variable domain reads DSGVTQTPKHLITATGQRVTLRCSPRSGDLSVYWYQQSLDQGLQFLIQYYNGEERAKGNILERFSAQQFPDLHSELNLSSLELGDSALYFCASSVGGAFYGYTFGSGTRLTVV.